The 28 T cell receptor beta chains in this list originate from one sample, sequenced in a study of T cell responses to AZD1222 COVID-19 vaccine. The table came from immunoSEQ multiplex PCR; TCRdb's copy has only in-frame clones and leaves some out. The sample shows some 150,000 clones, roughly 90% of them seen only once. The source was peripheral blood, collected on day 0 of AZD1222 vaccination. The receptors stem from an adult in good health.

This clone was picked up one time. This chain uses TRBV19 with TRBJ2-1, with TRBD2 matching over 7 bases. Trimming at V came to 5 bases and at J to 2 bases, leaving 9 bases not matched to a gene. Germline values: CDR1 LNHDA, CDR2 SQIVND (reference sequence). The CDR3 contains 16 residues. The CDR3 spells CASSPRGGRTYNEQFF. The CDR3 DNA sequence: TGTGCCAGTAGTCCTAGGGGCGGGAGAACCTACAATGAGCAGTTCTTC.

The CDR3 nucleotides are TGTGCTAGTGGTTTGGAAGGTCTCCCGGGTGAAAAACTGTTTTTT. Amino acids: CASGLEGLPGEKLFF. The chain has TRBV12-5 and TRBJ1-4; D is ambiguous. Looked up from germline, CDR1 is LGHNT and CDR2 is FRNRAP. Between the trimmed V and J ends, which lost 1 base and 7 bases, there was a span of 13 bases. The CDR3 sequence is 15 residues long.

The chain uses TRBV4-2 and TRBJ2-5; possible D gene TRBD1, 6 bases. The length of the CDR3 is 15 residues. The V gene's germline CDR1 is LGHNA and CDR2 YNFKEQ. V was shortened by 1 base and J by 5 bases, with 14 bases between the two germline ends. The DNA of the CDR3 is TGTGCCAGCAGCCAAGGGTCCGAGGGGGTGGAGACCCAGTACTTC. Protein: CASSQGSEGVETQYF.

The V and J genes are TRBV21-1 and TRBJ2-7; TRBD1, the table's D call, lacks a check against the DNA. TRBV21-1 is labeled a pseudogene. This CDR3 is 14 amino acids long. This chain's CDR3 is CASSKGQGVYEQYF. For the CDR3, the DNA is TGTGCCAGCAGCAAAGGACAGGGAGTCTACGAGCAGTACTTC.

This chain uses TRBV27 with TRBJ1-6, with D perhaps TRBD1 (6 bases). Looked up from germline, CDR1 is MNHEY and CDR2 is SMNVEV (reference sequence). There are 18 residues in the CDR3. Trimming left V 6 bases short and J 1 base short, with 19 bases between. The CDR3 coding sequence is TGTGCCAGCAGCCTCCGCGTAGGGGGGCGGTCCTATAATTCACCCCTCCACTTT. This translates into CASSLRVGGRSYNSPLHF.

This clone appeared a few times. The chain uses TRBV6-5 and TRBJ1-2; TRBD1 agrees at 9 bases. The V segment lost 6 bases and the J segment 6 bases; nucleotides outside the gene matches: 11. Germline loops: CDR1 MNHEY, CDR2 SVGAGI. This CDR3 has 15 amino acids. This CDR3 is CASSRAGQGSDGYTF. The CDR3 bases are TGTGCCAGCAGCCGGGCGGGACAGGGATCGGATGGCTACACCTTC.

Of note for this clone: One end of the junction is discordant with germline, which a read error may explain. The chain joins TRBV7-8 to TRBJ2-5; D is possibly TRBD1 or TRBD2 (5 bases each). There are 14 residues in the CDR3. From germline, CDR1 is SGHVS and CDR2 FQNEAQ. The CDR3 sequence is CASSLAWGQETQYF. CDR3 nucleotide sequence: TGTGCCAGCAGCCTAGCATGGGGGCAAGAGACCCAGTACTTC. Full variable domain (outside the CDR3, taken from reference TRBV7-8 and TRBJ2-5): GAGVSQSPRYKVAKRGQDVALRCDPISGHVSLFWYQQALGQGPEFLTYFQNEAQLDKSGLPSDRFFAERPEGSVSTLKIQRTQQEDSAVYLCASSLAWGQETQYFGPGTRLLVL.

This clone was seen a handful of times. This rearrangement joins TRBV6-1 to TRBJ2-3; a weak D match, TRBD2 (5 bases). V was cut by 1 base and J by 7 bases, with 12 bases left in between. This CDR3 has 14 residues. The germline gives CDR1 MNHNS, CDR2 SASEGT. The CDR3 is CASSEDMDLNTQYF. The CDR3, as DNA: TGTGCCAGCAGTGAAGATATGGACTTAAATACGCAGTATTTT.

The chain employs TRBV7-2 and TRBJ1-3; tentatively, D is TRBD1 (5 bases). The CDR3 consists of 16 residues. CDR1 is SGHTA, CDR2 FQGNSA, per germline. V lost 3 bases and J lost 4, with 16 bases in between. The CDR3 loop is CASSLSGSGAGNTIYF. CDR3 DNA sequence: TGTGCCAGCAGCTTGTCGGGGTCCGGGGCCGGAAACACCATATATTTT.

The V and J genes are TRBV7-8 and TRBJ2-1; D is possibly TRBD1 or TRBD2 (5 bases each). Germline V gene sequence: CDR1 SGHVS, CDR2 FQNEAQ. Deletions cut 5 bases from V and 0 bases from J, with 14 bases between. The CDR3 extends over 16 amino acids. CDR3 DNA: TGTGCCAGCAGCATACGGGGTGGGGGCTCCTACAATGAGCAGTTCTTC. Translated, it gives CASSIRGGGSYNEQFF.

The chain couples TRBV6-5 to TRBJ1-5, with D maybe TRBD1 (6 bases). This CDR3 spans 14 amino acids. CDR1 is MNHEY, CDR2 SVGAGI, per germline. V dropped 6 bases and J dropped 2 bases, with 11 bases sitting between them. CDR3 in DNA: TGTGCCAGCAGCCTCAGGGGTGGCAATCAGCCCCAGCATTTT. Translated: CASSLRGGNQPQHF.

The V call is TRBV2, the J call TRBJ2-5; the D is unclear. In germline, CDR1 is SNHLY, CDR2 FYNNEI. The length of the CDR3 is 12 residues. With 10 bases removed from V and 3 bases from J, the gap between germline ends came to 12 bases. The CDR3 spells CATSRWEETQYF. The CDR3 DNA sequence: TGTGCCACCTCCCGGTGGGAAGAGACCCAGTACTTC.

The gene calls are TRBV7-9 and TRBJ2-2, with TRBD1 matching over 9 bases. The J segment lost 5 bases and the V segment lost 4 bases, leaving 5 bases of the junction unmatched. The CDR3 sequence is 15 residues long. Germline V gene sequence: CDR1 SEHNR, CDR2 FQNEAQ (reference sequence). CDR3 bases: TGTGCCAGCAGCTGGGGGGACAGGGTGACCGGGGAGCTGTTTTTT. Protein product: CASSWGDRVTGELFF.

V usage is TRBV19 and J usage is TRBJ1-4; no definite D call. The CDR3 has 13 residues. V was cut by 6 bases and J by 8 bases, with 13 bases left in between. CDR1 and CDR2 from the germline V gene are LNHDA and SQIVND (reference sequence). CDR3 sequence reads: CASRKYEGEKLFF. The CDR3 DNA reads TGTGCCAGTAGGAAATACGAGGGCGAAAAACTGTTTTTT.

V usage is TRBV28 and J usage is TRBJ1-2; 10 positions agree with TRBD1. Germline CDR1 and CDR2: MDHEN and SYDVKM. The V and J ends lost 7 bases and 5 bases, in that order; junction bases with no gene match: 13. This CDR3 spans 16 amino acids. CDR3 DNA: TGTGCCAGCAAGGGACCGGGACAGGGGCGATGGTATGGCTACACCTTC. Protein: CASKGPGQGRWYGYTF.

The CDR3 loop is CASSHSAGRRTDTQYF. The CDR3 DNA reads as TGTGCCAGCAGCCATTCAGCGGGGCGACGCACAGATACGCAGTATTTT. The genes are TRBV14 and TRBJ2-3; 7 bases map to TRBD2. V lost 3 bases to trimming and J lost 1 base; unmatched junction nucleotides: 7. Germline CDR1 is SGHDN and CDR2 is FVKESK. CDR3 length equals 16 residues.

CDR3 region: CASSFRQSSYEQYF. The CDR3 DNA reads TGTGCCAGCAGTTTTAGGCAGAGCTCCTACGAGCAGTACTTC. This chain joins TRBV27 and TRBJ2-7, with no clear D. Germline V gene data show CDR1 as MNHEY and CDR2 as SMNVEV (reference sequence). The CDR3 is made up of 14 amino acids. The V end was cut by 3 bases, the J end by 0 bases, with 9 bases between.

This chain's CDR3 is CATSSYRGWQPQHF. The DNA for the CDR3 is TGTGCCACCAGCAGTTACAGGGGCTGGCAGCCCCAGCATTTT. V and J are TRBV15 and TRBJ1-5, with 7 bases matching TRBD1. Trimming removed 3 bases from V and 7 bases from J; junction bases left unmatched: 6. In germline, CDR1 is LNHNV, CDR2 YYDKDF (reference sequence). The CDR3 has 14 residues.

The chain uses TRBV2 and TRBJ1-5; TRBD1 aligns across 7 bases. CDR1 is SNHLY, CDR2 FYNNEI, per germline. J gave up 5 bases and V 3 bases, and 4 bases lay outside the gene matches. This CDR3 has 14 amino acids. The CDR3 DNA reads TGTGCCAGCAGTGATGTCAGGGGGTATCAGCCCCAGCATTTT. It codes for CASSDVRGYQPQHF.

This chain joins TRBV6-5 and TRBJ2-2; 7 bases agree with TRBD1. The CDR3 spans 14 residues. V lost 6 bases, J lost 5 bases, and 6 bases stayed unmatched. Germline V gene sequence: CDR1 MNHEY, CDR2 SVGAGI. CDR3 nucleotides: TGTGCCAGCAGGGGGACAGACAAGACCGGGGAGCTGTTTTTT. Translated: CASRGTDKTGELFF.

The rearrangement links TRBV7-9 to TRBJ2-2; 8 positions match TRBD1. V trimming: 5 bases; J trimming: 10 bases; junction bases outside the gene matches: 6. Germline CDR1 SEHNR, CDR2 FQNEAQ (reference sequence). The CDR3 sequence is 13 residues long. CDR3 loop: CASSRQGMTELFF. CDR3 bases: TGTGCCAGCAGCCGACAGGGGATGACGGAGCTGTTTTTT.

Only one count was recorded for this clone. The CDR3 coding sequence is TGTGCCAGCAGCCAATATCCTTCAGGGACGAGAAATGAAAAACTGTTTTTT. Residues: CASSQYPSGTRNEKLFF. V gene TRBV11-2 combines with J gene TRBJ1-4, with D maybe TRBD1 (5 bases). This CDR3 spans 17 amino acids. Looked up from germline, CDR1 is SGHAT and CDR2 is FQNNGV. V lost 5 bases to trimming and J lost 5 bases, with 21 bases between them.

J is TRBJ2-1 and V is TRBV18, with TRBD2 matching over 11 bases. The CDR3 loop spans 16 amino acids. Losses at the gene ends were 2 bases for V and 6 bases for J; bases not matched to a gene: 6. The germline CDR1 and CDR2 sequences are KGHSH and LQKENI. The CDR3 nucleotides are TGTGCCAGCTCACCATACACTAGCGGGGGATCCAATGAGCAGTTCTTC. Translated, it gives CASSPYTSGGSNEQFF.

The chain has TRBV2 and TRBJ2-2; 9 bases fit TRBD2. V shed 6 bases and J 7 bases; nucleotides not matched to a gene: 6. The CDR3 totals 14 residues. CDR1 is SNHLY, CDR2 FYNNEI, per germline. Here the CDR3 reads CASRPGLANGELFF. In DNA, the CDR3 is TGTGCCAGCAGGCCGGGACTAGCAAACGGGGAGCTGTTTTTT. Together with reference TRBV2 and TRBJ2-2, the CDR3 gives the full variable domain: EPEVTQTPSHQVTQMGQEVILRCVPISNHLYFYWYRQILGQKVEFLVSFYNNEISEKSEIFDDQFSVERPDGSNFTLKIRSTKLEDSAMYFCASRPGLANGELFFGEGSRLTVL.

V is TRBV30 and J is TRBJ1-2, with D tentatively TRBD1 (5 bases). This CDR3 is built from 14 residues. CDR1 and CDR2 (germline): GTSNPN, SVGIG (reference sequence). V was pared by 0 bases and J by 4 bases, with 12 bases between. The CDR3 is CAWSVGPGSYGYTF. The CDR3 DNA reads as TGTGCCTGGAGTGTAGGCCCAGGGTCCTATGGCTACACCTTC.

This clone has just one count. The chain combines TRBV6-1 with TRBJ2-1; 10 nucleotides align to TRBD2. CDR3 length equals 16 residues. From germline, CDR1 is MNHNS and CDR2 SASEGT. J was trimmed by 3 bases and V by 4 bases; bases with no gene match: 6. CDR3 bases: TGTGCCAGCAGTGCCGGACTAGCGGTCCTCTACAATGAGCAGTTCTTC. It specifies CASSAGLAVLYNEQFF.

The chain carries TRBV12-3 or TRBV12-4 and TRBJ1-5; 9 positions agree with TRBD1. The length of the CDR3 is 12 residues. V lost 9 bases and J lost 5; bases outside the gene matches: 2. The CDR3 protein is CASNRGHQPQHF. The DNA of the CDR3 is TGTGCCAGTAACAGGGGGCATCAGCCCCAGCATTTT.

V gene TRBV19 combines with J gene TRBJ2-1; 8 nucleotides match TRBD2. The CDR3 consists of 15 residues. CDR1 is LNHDA, CDR2 SQIVND, per germline (reference sequence). J was trimmed by 4 bases and V by 5 bases; bases with no gene match: 7. In DNA form, the CDR3 reads TGTGCCAGTAGTCCCTTTAGCGGGGTATACAATGAGCAGTTCTTC. It encodes CASSPFSGVYNEQFF.